The 32 T cell receptor beta chains in this list originate from one sample, sequenced in a study of blood T cell repertoires in COVID-19. TCRdb's copy holds only in-frame clones and misses some; the assay was immunoSEQ multiplex PCR. The sample has about 200,000 clones; 70% to 90% are singletons. The sample consisted of peripheral blood. The source of these receptors is a man aged 55 to 70 with acute or convalescent COVID-19.

The V gene is TRBV5-1, the J gene TRBJ2-5, with 9 bases matching TRBD1. The CDR3 totals 16 residues. V shed 7 bases and J 0 bases; nucleotides not matched to a gene: 10. Germline lookup yields CDR1 SGHRS and CDR2 YFSETQ. CDR3 coding DNA: TGCGCCAGCGCCACCAATACAGGGGGCCACCAAGAGACCCAGTACTTC. Encoded protein: CASATNTGGHQETQYF. The full variable domain, in which reference TRBV5-1 and TRBJ2-5 provide the parts outside the CDR3, is KAGVTQTPRYLIKTRGQQVTLSCSPISGHRSVSWYQQTPGQGLQFLFEYFSETQRNKGNFPGRFSGRQFSNSRSEMNVSTLELGDSALYLCASATNTGGHQETQYFGPGTRLLVL.

V gene TRBV18 combines with J gene TRBJ1-1, with D maybe TRBD1 (6 bases). Germline-derived CDR1 and CDR2 are KGHSH and LQKENI. Trimming left V 3 bases short and J 5 bases short, with 10 bases between. The CDR3 runs to 13 residues. The CDR3 DNA reads as TGTGCCAGCTCACCCTTGGGACAAACTGAAGCTTTCTTT. It yields the protein CASSPLGQTEAFF.

This clone was recorded a few times. This chain joins TRBV30 and TRBJ2-7, with 10 positions matching TRBD1. The CDR3 length is 14 residues. The germline gives CDR1 GTSNPN, CDR2 SVGIG (reference sequence). V was clipped by 4 bases and J by 6 bases; unmatched bases: 9. CDR3 nucleotides: TGTGCCTGGACACGGGACAGGGGTAATGCCGAGCAGTACTTC. It specifies CAWTRDRGNAEQYF.

The genes are TRBV10-3 and TRBJ1-1, with 11 bases fitting TRBD1. J was trimmed by 5 bases and V by 2 bases; bases with no gene match: 4. Germline V lookup: CDR1 ENHRY, CDR2 SYGVKD. The CDR3 runs to 15 residues. In nucleotides, the CDR3 is TGTGCCATCAGTGAGCCGGGACAGGGGGAGACTGAAGCTTTCTTT. Protein: CAISEPGQGETEAFF.

The J gene is TRBJ2-2, the V gene TRBV5-1; maybe TRBD2 (7 bases). The germline CDR1 and CDR2 sequences are SGHRS and YFSETQ. The CDR3 has 16 residues. The ends were cut back, 2 bases at V and 1 base at J, with 12 bases in the middle. The CDR3 protein is CASSFVGGRNTGELFF. The CDR3 region has the DNA TGCGCCAGCAGCTTTGTGGGGGGGCGGAACACCGGGGAGCTGTTTTTT.

This sequence joins TRBV5-6 and TRBJ2-3; 7 bases map to TRBD2. Germline CDR1 is SGHDT and CDR2 is YYEEEE. The CDR3 has 12 amino acids. Trimming cost V 3 bases and J 5 bases; bases outside gene matches: 0. The CDR3 DNA follows: TGTGCCAGCAGCTGGGGGGGAGATACGCAGTATTTT. Encoded protein: CASSWGGDTQYF.

This clone was seen a single time. V is TRBV7-3 and J is TRBJ1-4, with a possible D match to TRBD1 (6 bases). The germline V and J ends were trimmed by 1 base and 6 bases, with 9 bases remaining between them. Germline CDR1 reads SGHTA; CDR2 reads FQGTGA. The CDR3 sequence is 14 residues long. As DNA, the CDR3 is TGTGCCAGCAGCTTAAACAGGGTTGATGAAAAACTGTTTTTT. It yields the protein CASSLNRVDEKLFF.

The chain is built from TRBV5-1 and TRBJ1-1; D not certain. The V and J ends lost 0 bases and 8 bases respectively, with 8 bases between them. The CDR3 runs to 12 residues. Germline CDR1 SGHRS, CDR2 YFSETQ. For the CDR3, the DNA is TGCGCCAGCAGCTTGGCGCCCGGGGAAGCTTTCTTT. Its protein is CASSLAPGEAFF.

J is TRBJ2-5 and V is TRBV7-9; 7 bases line up with TRBD1. With V trimmed by 5 bases and J by 5 bases, 5 bases remained unmatched. The germline V gene encodes CDR1 SEHNR and CDR2 FQNEAQ (reference sequence). CDR3 length equals 13 residues. The CDR3 sequence: CASSRGQKETQYF. The CDR3 DNA sequence: TGTGCCAGCAGCCGGGGACAGAAGGAGACCCAGTACTTC.

The CDR3 region is CASSVAGADYEQYF. The CDR3 DNA is TGTGCCAGCAGCGTCGCGGGGGCAGACTACGAGCAGTACTTC. The rearrangement links TRBV9 to TRBJ2-7, with D possibly matching TRBD2 (7 bases). V lost 2 bases and J 3 bases, leaving 12 bases between the germline ends. In germline, CDR1 is SGDLS, CDR2 YYNGEE. The CDR3 is 14 residues long.

The chain couples TRBV4-2 to TRBJ2-2; 7 bases are shared with TRBD2. V was pared by 0 bases and J by 6 bases, with 10 bases of the junction left unmatched. This CDR3 is 17 amino acids long. Germline V gene data show CDR1 as LGHNA and CDR2 as YNFKEQ. The CDR3 nucleotides are TGTGCCAGCAGCCAAGATACGGAGGGGAGGGGTGCCGGGGAGCTGTTTTTT. It translates to CASSQDTEGRGAGELFF.

This chain links TRBV5-1 with TRBJ2-7, with D tentatively TRBD2 (5 bases). The CDR3 has 15 residues. Trimming shortened V by 4 bases and J by 0 bases, and 14 bases separated the two germline ends. CDR1 and CDR2 from the germline V gene are SGHRS and YFSETQ. The DNA of the CDR3 is TGCGCCAGCAGCGCGGGCCCAGGTCTCTCCTACGAGCAGTACTTC. Translated, it gives CASSAGPGLSYEQYF. Looking up the rest from reference TRBV5-1 and TRBJ2-7 gives the full variable domain: KAGVTQTPRYLIKTRGQQVTLSCSPISGHRSVSWYQQTPGQGLQFLFEYFSETQRNKGNFPGRFSGRQFSNSRSEMNVSTLELGDSALYLCASSAGPGLSYEQYFGPGTRLTVT.

This chain joins TRBV3-1 (or the pseudogene TRBV3-2) and TRBJ2-1; the match to TRBD2 covers 8 bases. CDR3 length equals 17 residues. V was clipped by 0 bases and J by 2 bases; unmatched bases: 6. Germline V gives CDR1 LGHDT, CDR2 YNNKEL (reference sequence). CDR3 coding DNA: TGTGCCAGCAGCCAAGATAGGGTCGGGGGGGCCTACAATGAGCAGTTCTTC. Translating gives CASSQDRVGGAYNEQFF.

The gene calls are TRBV6-2 or TRBV6-3 and TRBJ1-5, with 7 bases aligning to TRBD1. The germline V gene has CDR1 MNHEY and CDR2 SVGEGT. V lost 6 bases to trimming and J lost 3 bases; unmatched junction nucleotides: 14. The CDR3 is made up of 17 amino acids. CDR3 sequence reads: CASSRQPTGTVNQPQHF. The CDR3 DNA follows: TGTGCCAGCAGCCGCCAACCGACAGGGACAGTCAATCAGCCCCAGCATTTT.

V is TRBV5-4 and J is TRBJ2-7; tentative D call: TRBD1 (6 bases). Germline lookup yields CDR1 SGHNT and CDR2 YYREEE (reference sequence). V was clipped by 4 bases and J by 3 bases, with 20 bases between them. The CDR3 has 16 amino acids. CDR3 sequence: CASSPSPGAGDYEQYF. The CDR3 nucleotides are TGTGCCAGCAGCCCCTCCCCCGGGGCAGGGGACTACGAGCAGTACTTC. The whole variable domain, remainder taken from reference TRBV5-4 and TRBJ2-7, is ETGVTQSPTHLIKTRGQQVTLRCSSQSGHNTVSWYQQALGQGPQFIFQYYREEENGRGNFPPRFSGLQFPNYSSELNVNALELDDSALYLCASSPSPGAGDYEQYFGPGTRLTVT.

The V and J genes are TRBV28 and TRBJ1-4, with D uncertain. The V end was cut by 4 bases, the J end by 7 bases, with 10 bases between. Germline V gene sequence: CDR1 MDHEN, CDR2 SYDVKM. This CDR3 has 13 amino acids. The CDR3 DNA reads as TGTGCCAGCAGTTCACCTGGAGGTGAAAAACTGTTTTTT. As protein: CASSSPGGEKLFF.

The chain uses TRBV7-2 and TRBJ2-7; TRBD1 aligns across 7 bases. Germline values: CDR1 SGHTA, CDR2 FQGNSA. After removal of 1 base from V and 0 bases from J, the junction contained 3 bases not matched to a gene. The CDR3 extends over 15 amino acids. The CDR3 DNA sequence: TGTGCCAGCAGCTTAGAGTGGGACAGCTCCTACGAGCAGTACTTC. Residues: CASSLEWDSSYEQYF.

This rearrangement joins TRBV5-1 to TRBJ1-4, with D uncertain. The CDR3 is 12 residues long. The V end was cut by 4 bases, the J end by 3 bases, with 4 bases between. Per the germline V gene, CDR1 is SGHRS and CDR2 is YFSETQ. The CDR3 sequence: CASSPPNEKLFF. CDR3 bases: TGCGCCAGCAGCCCTCCTAATGAAAAACTGTTTTTT.

This clone was seen more than once but under ten times. The rearrangement links TRBV28 to TRBJ1-5; 8 nucleotides agree with TRBD1. Trimming took 5 bases from V and 2 from J; bases not matched to a gene: 8. CDR3 length: 16 amino acids. CDR1 and CDR2 (germline): MDHEN, SYDVKM. The CDR3 sequence is CASSPRTGLGNQPQHF. DNA of the CDR3: TGTGCCAGCAGTCCCAGGACAGGGTTAGGCAATCAGCCCCAGCATTTT.

This clone was counted once. V gene TRBV9 combines with J gene TRBJ1-1; D is possibly TRBD1 (6 bases). Germline CDR1 reads SGDLS; CDR2 reads YYNGEE. Deletions cut 7 bases from V and 1 base from J, with 11 bases between. The CDR3 is made up of 13 amino acids. CDR3 amino acids: CASGRGTNTEAFF. The CDR3 nucleotides read TGTGCCAGCGGGAGGGGGACGAACACTGAAGCTTTCTTT.

This chain links TRBV6-5 with TRBJ2-7; 7 bases map to TRBD1. Germline V CDR1 and CDR2: MNHEY, SVGAGI. The length of the CDR3 is 15 residues. With V trimmed by 7 bases and J by 2 bases, 11 bases remained unmatched. Here the CDR3 DNA reads TGTGCCAGCATTCTAACGACAGGGCCAACCTACGAGCAGTACTTC. Translating gives CASILTTGPTYEQYF.

CDR3 residues: CASRGTGPNTGELFF. CDR3 nucleotides: TGTGCCAGCAGGGGGACAGGGCCGAACACCGGGGAGCTGTTTTTT. The genes are TRBV7-3 and TRBJ2-2, with 9 nucleotides matching TRBD1. V was pared by 6 bases and J by 0 bases, with 2 bases of the junction left unmatched. CDR3 length equals 15 residues. Germline CDR1 is SGHTA and CDR2 is FQGTGA.

The chain employs TRBV12-5 and TRBJ2-2, with 7 nucleotides matching TRBD2. This CDR3 contains 16 residues. V was pared by 5 bases and J by 3 bases, with 9 bases of the junction left unmatched. The germline CDR1 and CDR2 sequences are LGHNT and FRNRAP. CDR3 sequence: CASGREETEYTGELFF. The CDR3 DNA follows: TGTGCTAGTGGTCGGGAGGAGACTGAGTACACCGGGGAGCTGTTTTTT. The complete variable domain, with remaining parts taken from reference TRBV12-5 and TRBJ2-2, reads DARVTQTPRHKVTEMGQEVTMRCQPILGHNTVFWYRQTMMQGLELLAYFRNRAPLDDSGMPKDRFSAEMPDATLATLKIQPSEPRDSAVYFCASGREETEYTGELFFGEGSRLTVL.

The rearrangement joins TRBV9 to TRBJ1-6; 8 bases are shared with TRBD1. CDR1 SGDLS and CDR2 YYNGEE come from the germline V gene. This CDR3 spans 14 amino acids. J gave up 11 bases and V 3 bases, and 7 bases lay outside the gene matches. CDR3 bases: TGTGCCAGCAGCGCCGGGACAGGCGGCACACCCCTCCACTTT. It specifies CASSAGTGGTPLHF.

This rearrangement joins TRBV6-2 or TRBV6-3 to TRBJ1-2; 10 positions match TRBD1. Per germline, CDR1 MNHEY and CDR2 SVGEGT. After removal of 5 bases from V and 8 bases from J, the junction contained 5 bases not matched to a gene. The CDR3 is made up of 13 amino acids. The CDR3 loop reads CASSLTGGLGYTF. The CDR3 DNA follows: TGTGCCAGCAGTCTGACAGGGGGCTTGGGCTACACCTTC.

The V and J genes are TRBV13 and TRBJ1-5; 10 bases are shared with TRBD1. The CDR3 loop spans 17 amino acids. Germline CDR1 reads PRHDT; CDR2 reads FYEKMQ (reference sequence). Germline trimming cut 0 bases from V and 6 bases from J; bases unmatched to any gene: 8. CDR3 bases: TGTGCCAGCAGCTTAGGCCGGGGGACAGGGGTGAGTCAGCCCCAGCATTTT. Translated, it gives CASSLGRGTGVSQPQHF.

The chain links TRBV18 to TRBJ1-1, with unresolved D. Between the trimmed V and J ends, which lost 3 bases and 5 bases, there was a span of 7 bases. This CDR3 comprises 12 residues. From germline, CDR1 is KGHSH and CDR2 LQKENI. Here the CDR3 DNA reads TGTGCCAGCTCACCTACGAGGACTGAAGCTTTCTTT. Its protein product is CASSPTRTEAFF.

This clone was detected a few times. The chain has TRBV7-9 and TRBJ1-3, with D hard to call. There are 13 residues in the CDR3. Germline loops: CDR1 SEHNR, CDR2 FQNEAQ (reference sequence). V lost 8 bases and J lost 4, with 12 bases in between. This chain's CDR3 is CASASGYGNTIYF. CDR3 coding DNA: TGTGCCAGCGCCTCGGGGTACGGAAACACCATATATTTT.

V is TRBV6-5 and J is TRBJ2-7, with D perhaps TRBD1 (5 bases). V was cut by 6 bases and J by 6 bases, with 15 bases left in between. Germline V gene sequence: CDR1 MNHEY, CDR2 SVGAGI. CDR3 length equals 13 residues. The CDR3 loop reads CASRPVRVGEQYF. CDR3 DNA: TGTGCCAGCAGGCCCGTCAGGGTGGGCGAGCAGTACTTC.

The chain employs TRBV9 and TRBJ2-5, with 8 nucleotides matching TRBD2. The germline CDR1 and CDR2 sequences are SGDLS and YYNGEE. J gave up 1 base and V 3 bases, and 5 bases lay outside the gene matches. The CDR3 extends over 15 amino acids. The CDR3 DNA reads TGTGCCAGCAGCGCCCAAGGACTAGCCCAAGAGACCCAGTACTTC. This gives the protein CASSAQGLAQETQYF.

The V and J genes are TRBV5-8 and TRBJ2-2, with D uncertain. The V gene lost 2 bases and the J gene lost 5 bases, with 7 bases spanning the gap. In germline, CDR1 is SGHTS, CDR2 YDEGEE. The CDR3 covers 13 residues. CDR3: CASSLLSTGELFF. The DNA for the CDR3 is TGTGCCAGCAGCTTACTATCGACCGGGGAGCTGTTTTTT. Based on the CDR3 plus reference TRBV5-8 and TRBJ2-2, the full variable domain is EAGVTQSPTHLIKTRGQQATLRCSPISGHTSVYWYQQALGLGLQFLLWYDEGEERNRGNFPPRFSGRQFPNYSSELNVNALELEDSALYLCASSLLSTGELFFGEGSRLTVL.

This chain uses TRBV7-2 with TRBJ2-7; 9 bases agree with TRBD2. The germline gives CDR1 SGHTA, CDR2 FQGNSA. The CDR3 contains 15 residues. The V segment lost 5 bases and the J segment 3 bases; nucleotides outside the gene matches: 8. In nucleotides, the CDR3 is TGTGCCAGCAGCCTTCGACTAGCGGTGCTCTACGAGCAGTACTTC. As protein: CASSLRLAVLYEQYF. The full variable domain, rest sourced from reference TRBV7-2 and TRBJ2-7, is GAGVSQSPSNKVTEKGKDVELRCDPISGHTALYWYRQSLGQGLEFLIYFQGNSAPDKSGLPSDRFSAERTGGSVSTLTIQRTQQEDSAVYLCASSLRLAVLYEQYFGPGTRLTVT.